These 13 T cell receptor beta chains were all obtained from the same sample, sequenced in a study of spatial heterogeneity in lung cancer. Time point here: sample taken at primary tumor resection. Unsorted tumor, nontumor lung tissue or cryopreserved PBMC supplied the whole RNA. One entry per CDR3 protein results from TCRdb running MiXCR on the 5' RACE reads. The sample holds approximately 2,200 distinct CDR3 sequences, approximately 12% seen once. This specimen was normal lung tissue next to the tumor, taken at surgery. These receptor sequences come from a male donor with early-stage non-small cell lung cancer.

In this sample, this clonotype turned up many times. The chain carries TRBV16 and TRBJ2-7; 7 bases are a match to TRBD1. V was pared by 0 bases and J by 6 bases, with 8 bases of the junction left unmatched. The CDR3 contains 15 residues. CDR1 is KGHSY and CDR2 is FQNENV in the germline V gene. The chain's CDR3 is CASSQSARQGSEQYF. CDR3 coding DNA: TGTGCCAGCAGCCAATCGGCACGACAGGGTAGCGAGCAGTACTTC. Complete variable domain (other parts from reference TRBV16 and TRBJ2-7): GEEVAQTPKHLVRGEGQKAKLYCAPIKGHSYVFWYQQVLKNEFKFLISFQNENVFDETGMPKERFSAKCLPNSPCSLEIQATKLEDSAVYFCASSQSARQGSEQYFGPGTRLTVT.

In its sample, this clonotype is medium-sized. The chain carries TRBV28 and TRBJ1-1; D remains ambiguous. V lost 2 bases to trimming and J lost 0 bases, with 10 bases between them. CDR1 is MDHEN, CDR2 SYDVKM, per germline. This CDR3 region has 15 residues. The DNA for the CDR3 is TGTGCCAGCAGTTTAGAAGCATCTATGAACACTGAAGCTTTCTTT. Translating gives CASSLEASMNTEAFF.

By share of the sample, this clonotype is medium-sized. This chain's CDR3 is CASSSPAPGGNTIYF. The CDR3 coding sequence is TGTGCCAGCAGTTCCCCGGCCCCCGGGGGAAACACCATATATTTT. V is TRBV28 and J is TRBJ1-3; no reliable D call. The CDR3 sequence is 15 residues long. In germline, CDR1 is MDHEN, CDR2 SYDVKM. Trimming left V 4 bases short and J 4 bases short, with 14 bases between.

This clonotype was counted at least ten times. The rearrangement joins TRBV3-1 to TRBJ2-7; 8 bases are a match to TRBD2. The CDR3 is 13 residues long. The V segment lost 3 bases and the J segment 2 bases; nucleotides outside the gene matches: 0. Germline CDR1 reads LGHDT; CDR2 reads YNNKEL (reference sequence). CDR3 amino acids: CASSQRGAYEQYF. DNA of the CDR3: TGTGCCAGCAGCCAGCGGGGGGCCTACGAGCAGTACTTC.

This clonotype is medium-sized within its sample. This chain connects TRBV3-1 to TRBJ1-2; 7 nucleotides match TRBD1. Germline lookup yields CDR1 LGHDT and CDR2 YNNKEL (reference sequence). Trimming cost V 5 bases and J 7 bases; bases outside gene matches: 28. The CDR3 is 20 amino acids. CDR3 nucleotide sequence: TGTGCCAGCAGCTCCCGCCGCCCCGGGACAGCCGGTAGCGCCGTCGCTGGCTACACCTTC. Residues: CASSSRRPGTAGSAVAGYTF.

In this sample, this clonotype turned up many times. The gene calls are TRBV7-2 and TRBJ2-5, with 8 bases matching TRBD1. The J segment lost 0 bases and the V segment lost 5 bases, leaving 8 bases of the junction unmatched. Germline CDR1 SGHTA, CDR2 FQGNSA. The CDR3 extends over 16 amino acids. CDR3 sequence: CASSRGQGGDQETQYF. The CDR3 bases are TGTGCCAGCAGCCGTGGACAGGGAGGAGACCAAGAGACCCAGTACTTC.

This clonotype is categorized as medium-sized. The chain is built from TRBV2 and TRBJ2-2, with 7 bases aligning to TRBD2. The V gene's germline CDR1 is SNHLY and CDR2 FYNNEI. The CDR3 contains 15 residues. The V gene end was trimmed by 6 bases and the J gene end by 1 base; junction bases not matched to a gene: 5. CDR3 sequence (DNA): TGTGCCAGCAGACTAGCGCGAGGGAACACCGGGGAGCTGTTTTTT. It specifies CASRLARGNTGELFF. Filled out from reference TRBV2 and TRBJ2-2, the complete variable domain reads EPEVTQTPSHQVTQMGQEVILRCVPISNHLYFYWYRQILGQKVEFLVSFYNNEISEKSEIFDDQFSVERPDGSNFTLKIRSTKLEDSAMYFCASRLARGNTGELFFGEGSRLTVL.

The chain couples TRBV7-2 to TRBJ2-3; D ambiguous. CDR1 and CDR2 (germline): SGHTA, FQGNSA. The germline V and J ends were trimmed by 6 bases and 3 bases, with 4 bases remaining between them. This CDR3 has 11 residues. This CDR3 is CASRRTDTQYF. Here the CDR3 DNA reads TGTGCCAGCAGGAGAACAGATACGCAGTATTTT.

This clonotype counts as medium-sized. The chain employs TRBV29-1 and TRBJ2-1, with TRBD1 matching over 9 bases. V lost 1 base and J lost 4; bases outside the gene matches: 5. The V gene's germline CDR1 is SQVTM and CDR2 ANQGSEA. This CDR3 region has 15 residues. The CDR3 loop is CSVEVGDRVYNEQFF. The CDR3 nucleotides read TGCAGCGTTGAAGTTGGGGACAGGGTATACAATGAGCAGTTCTTC.

This clonotype was observed a few times. V gene TRBV5-1 combines with J gene TRBJ2-3; 7 nucleotides line up with TRBD1. V was pared by 2 bases and J by 2 bases, with 11 bases of the junction left unmatched. Germline CDR1 reads SGHRS; CDR2 reads YFSETQ. The CDR3 has 17 residues. The DNA for the CDR3 is TGCGCCAGCAGCTTCCCCCCGACAGGGACCACCACAGATACGCAGTATTTT. Translated: CASSFPPTGTTTDTQYF.

This clonotype is labeled as large. The rearrangement uses TRBV28 and TRBJ1-1; D is unresolved. CDR3 size: 13 residues. Looked up from germline, CDR1 is MDHEN and CDR2 is SYDVKM. Deletions cut 4 bases from V and 3 bases from J, with 9 bases between. The CDR3 nucleotides read TGTGCCAGCAGTTGGGCAGAGGACACTGAAGCTTTCTTT. Protein product: CASSWAEDTEAFF.

This clonotype was detected many times. This CDR3 reads CATPRKRDDQRDEQFF. CDR3 bases: TGTGCCACCCCTAGAAAACGGGACGACCAGAGGGATGAGCAGTTCTTC. The V and J genes are TRBV7-9 and TRBJ2-1; D is tentatively TRBD1 or TRBD2 (5 bases each). Trimming took 10 bases from V and 8 from J, leaving 27 bases between them. From germline, CDR1 is SEHNR and CDR2 FQNEAQ (reference sequence). The CDR3 extends over 16 amino acids. Variable domain in full (rest from reference TRBV7-9 and TRBJ2-1): DTGVSQNPRHKITKRGQNVTFRCDPISEHNRLYWYRQTLGQGPEFLTYFQNEAQLEKSRLLSDRFSAERPKGSFSTLEIQRTEQGDSAMYLCATPRKRDDQRDEQFFGPGTRLTVL.

This clonotype has a count of ten or more. The rearrangement joins TRBV6-2 or TRBV6-3 to TRBJ2-5, with D possibly TRBD2 on 5 matching bases. Between the trimmed V and J ends, which lost 8 bases and 5 bases, there was a span of 18 bases. CDR3 length equals 14 residues. Germline CDR1 reads MNHEY; CDR2 reads SVGEGT. The DNA for the CDR3 is TGTGCCAGCGGTGTCTTAGATACGGGGGAGACCCAGTACTTC. As protein: CASGVLDTGETQYF.